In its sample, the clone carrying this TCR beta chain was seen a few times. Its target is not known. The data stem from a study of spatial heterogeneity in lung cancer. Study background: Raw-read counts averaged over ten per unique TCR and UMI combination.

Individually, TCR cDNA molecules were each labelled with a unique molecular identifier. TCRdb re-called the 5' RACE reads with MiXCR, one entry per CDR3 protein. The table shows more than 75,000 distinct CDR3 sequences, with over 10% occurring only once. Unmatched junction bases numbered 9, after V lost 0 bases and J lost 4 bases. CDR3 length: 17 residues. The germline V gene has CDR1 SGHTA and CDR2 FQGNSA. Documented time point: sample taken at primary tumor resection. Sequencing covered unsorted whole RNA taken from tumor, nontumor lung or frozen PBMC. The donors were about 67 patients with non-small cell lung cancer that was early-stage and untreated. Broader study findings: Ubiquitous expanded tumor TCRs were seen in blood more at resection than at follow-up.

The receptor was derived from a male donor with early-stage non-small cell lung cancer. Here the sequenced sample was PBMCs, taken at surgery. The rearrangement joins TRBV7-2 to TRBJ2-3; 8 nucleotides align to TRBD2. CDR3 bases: TGTGCCAGCAGCTTAGCCATGAGAGCGGGAGAAGCAGATACGCAGTATTTT. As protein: CASSLAMRAGEADTQYF.